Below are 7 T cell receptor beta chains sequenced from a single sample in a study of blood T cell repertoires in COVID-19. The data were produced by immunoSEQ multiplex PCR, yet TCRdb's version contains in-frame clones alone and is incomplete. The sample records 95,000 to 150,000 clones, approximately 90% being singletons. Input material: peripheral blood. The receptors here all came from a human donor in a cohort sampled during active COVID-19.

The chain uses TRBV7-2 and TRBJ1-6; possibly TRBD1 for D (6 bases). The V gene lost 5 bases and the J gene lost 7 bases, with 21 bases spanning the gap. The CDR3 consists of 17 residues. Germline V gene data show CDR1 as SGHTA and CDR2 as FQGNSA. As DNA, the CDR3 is TGTGCCAGCAGCCTAAAGACAGGCCCGAGACGGAATTCACCCCTCCACTTT. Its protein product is CASSLKTGPRRNSPLHF.

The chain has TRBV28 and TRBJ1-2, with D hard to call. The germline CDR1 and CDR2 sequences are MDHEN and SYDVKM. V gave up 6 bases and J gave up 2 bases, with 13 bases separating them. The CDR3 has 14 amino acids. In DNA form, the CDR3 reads TGTGCCAGCAGGTGGGCAACAGTAAACTATGGCTACACCTTC. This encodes CASRWATVNYGYTF.

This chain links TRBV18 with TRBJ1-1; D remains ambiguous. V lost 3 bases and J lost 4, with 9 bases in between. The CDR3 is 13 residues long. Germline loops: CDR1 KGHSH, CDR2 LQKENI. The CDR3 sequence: CASSPIHPTEAFF. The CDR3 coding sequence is TGTGCCAGCTCACCGATACACCCCACTGAAGCTTTCTTT. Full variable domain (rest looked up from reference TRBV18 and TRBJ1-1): NAGVMQNPRHLVRRRGQEARLRCSPMKGHSHVYWYRQLPEEGLKFMVYLQKENIIDESGMPKERFSAEFPKEGPSILRIQQVVRGDSAAYFCASSPIHPTEAFFGQGTRLTVV.

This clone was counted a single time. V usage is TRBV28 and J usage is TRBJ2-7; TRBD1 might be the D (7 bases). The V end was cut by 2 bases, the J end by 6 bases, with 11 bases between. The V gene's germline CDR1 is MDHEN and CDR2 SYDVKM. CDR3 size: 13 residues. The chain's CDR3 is CASSLRRGREQYF. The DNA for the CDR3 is TGTGCCAGCAGTTTAAGGAGGGGGCGCGAGCAGTACTTC.

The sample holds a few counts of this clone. The CDR3 region is CASSPREGLEQYF. The CDR3 DNA reads as TGTGCCAGCAGCCCGCGGGAGGGCCTTGAGCAGTACTTC. This chain uses TRBV7-2 with TRBJ2-7; 9 bases line up with TRBD2. V shed 5 bases, J shed 7 bases, and the junction held 6 bases outside the gene matches. Germline CDR1 is SGHTA and CDR2 is FQGNSA. The CDR3 consists of 13 residues.

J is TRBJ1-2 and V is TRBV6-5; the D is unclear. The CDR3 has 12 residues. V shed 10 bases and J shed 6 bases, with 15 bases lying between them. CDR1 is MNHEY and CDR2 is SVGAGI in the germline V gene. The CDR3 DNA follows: TGTGCCACCTCGATGGGAGCAAATGGCTACACCTTC. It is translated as CATSMGANGYTF.

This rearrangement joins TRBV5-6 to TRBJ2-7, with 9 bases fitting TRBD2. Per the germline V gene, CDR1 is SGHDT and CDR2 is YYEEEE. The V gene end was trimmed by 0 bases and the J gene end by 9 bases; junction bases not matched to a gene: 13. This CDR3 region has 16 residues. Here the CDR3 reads CASSLDSGGRGTVQYF. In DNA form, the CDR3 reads TGTGCCAGCAGCTTGGATTCGGGCGGGAGGGGTACCGTGCAGTACTTC.